This TCR beta chain was captured in a study of CD8 T cells in Susac syndrome. RNA, at roughly 0.45 to 1 ug, was reverse transcribed with random hexamers. TCRdb independently ran MiXCR on the immunoSEQ multiplex PCR reads; one entry per CDR3 protein. The table includes 150,000 or so distinct CDR3 sequences, around 95% detected once. V was pared by 6 bases and J by 2 bases, with 3 bases of the junction left unmatched. The CDR3 is 13 amino acids. The clonotype comes from a human donor with Susac syndrome. Sequenced sample: CD4+ T cells from PBMCs. The V gene is TRBV12-3 or TRBV12-4, the J gene TRBJ2-7, with 8 bases matching TRBD1. CDR3 nucleotides: TGTGCCAGCAGCCGGACAGGGCCCTACGAGCAGTACGTC. Its protein product is CASSRTGPYEQYV.